This entry features one TCR beta chain sequence. No antigen is known for it. This specimen belongs to a study of Ad26.COV2.S vaccination and SARS-CoV-2 variants. Across the whole study: Once or twice, 56 days apart, Ad26.COV2.S was delivered intramuscularly. Overall study results and limits: Reported post-vaccination CD8+ and CD4+ T cell responses to spike showed substantial breadth.

Regarding treatment: roughly 18 received Ad26.COV2.S at low or high dose, single or two shots; 5 received placebo; per-sample allocation not given. Each sample was drawn 63 days after the first injection (of vaccine or placebo). Ad26 vector vaccine expressed Wuhan-strain SARS-CoV-2 spike. The V and J ends lost 11 bases and 5 bases respectively, with 16 bases between them. The CDR3 consists of 12 residues. CDR1 LGHNA and CDR2 YSLEER come from the germline V gene. Sequenced by immunoSEQ multiplex PCR; TCRdb stores in-frame clones only, minus some. The sample carries under 550,000 clones, around nine tenths recorded once.

V gene TRBV4-3 combines with J gene TRBJ2-7, with D perhaps matching TRBD1 (5 bases). Source: peripheral blood, taken in a trial of Ad26.COV2.S vaccine versus placebo. The sequence came from a person aged 18-60 years who received the Ad26.COV2.S COVID-19 vaccine or a placebo. CDR3 region: CAPRWGTHEQYF. The CDR3 nucleotides are TGCGCCCCAAGGTGGGGCACTCACGAGCAGTACTTC.